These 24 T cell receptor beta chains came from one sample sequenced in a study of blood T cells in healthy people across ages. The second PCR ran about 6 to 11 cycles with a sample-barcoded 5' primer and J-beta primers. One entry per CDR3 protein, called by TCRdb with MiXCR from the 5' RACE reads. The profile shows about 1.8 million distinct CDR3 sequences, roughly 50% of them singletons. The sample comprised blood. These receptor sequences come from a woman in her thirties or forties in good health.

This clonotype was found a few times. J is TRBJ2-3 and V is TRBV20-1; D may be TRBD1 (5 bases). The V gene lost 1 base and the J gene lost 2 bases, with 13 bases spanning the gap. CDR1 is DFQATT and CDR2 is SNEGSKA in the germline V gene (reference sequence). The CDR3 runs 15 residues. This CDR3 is CSARGRWGITDTQYF. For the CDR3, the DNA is TGCAGTGCTAGAGGTCGATGGGGCATCACAGATACGCAGTATTTT.

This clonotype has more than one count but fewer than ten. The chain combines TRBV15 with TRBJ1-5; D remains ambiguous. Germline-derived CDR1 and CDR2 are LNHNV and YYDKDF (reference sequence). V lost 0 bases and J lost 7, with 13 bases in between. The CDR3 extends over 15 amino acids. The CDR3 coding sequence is TGTGCCACCAGCAGAGATCCAGCTTCGGGACAGCCCCAGCATTTT. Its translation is CATSRDPASGQPQHF.

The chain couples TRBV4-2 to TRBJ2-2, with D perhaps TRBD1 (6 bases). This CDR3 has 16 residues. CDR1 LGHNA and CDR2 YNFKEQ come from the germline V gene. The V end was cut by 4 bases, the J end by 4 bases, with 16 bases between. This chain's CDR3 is CASSPDRQEATGELFF. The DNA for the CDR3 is TGTGCCAGCAGCCCGGACCGACAGGAGGCCACCGGGGAGCTGTTTTTT.

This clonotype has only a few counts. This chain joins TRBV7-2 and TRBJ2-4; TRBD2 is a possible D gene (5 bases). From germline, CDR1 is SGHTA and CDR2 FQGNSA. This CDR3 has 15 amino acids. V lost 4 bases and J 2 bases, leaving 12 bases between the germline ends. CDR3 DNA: TGTGCCAGCAGCTCAGGACCGGGAACCAAAAACATTCAGTACTTC. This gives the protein CASSSGPGTKNIQYF. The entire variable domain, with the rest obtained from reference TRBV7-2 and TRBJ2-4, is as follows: GAGVSQSPSNKVTEKGKDVELRCDPISGHTALYWYRQSLGQGLEFLIYFQGNSAPDKSGLPSDRFSAERTGGSVSTLTIQRTQQEDSAVYLCASSSGPGTKNIQYFGAGTRLSVL.

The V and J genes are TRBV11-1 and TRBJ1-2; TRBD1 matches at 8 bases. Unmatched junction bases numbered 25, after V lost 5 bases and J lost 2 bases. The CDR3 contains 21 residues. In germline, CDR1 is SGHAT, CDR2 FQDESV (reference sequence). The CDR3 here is CASSPGPDRAESSYFNYGYTF. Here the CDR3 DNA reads TGTGCCAGCAGCCCAGGACCGGACAGGGCGGAATCCTCGTATTTCAACTATGGCTACACCTTC.

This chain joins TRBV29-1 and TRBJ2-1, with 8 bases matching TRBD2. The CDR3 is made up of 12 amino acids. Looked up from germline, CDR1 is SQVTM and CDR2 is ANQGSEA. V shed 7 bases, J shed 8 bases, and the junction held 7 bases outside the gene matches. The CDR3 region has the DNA TGCAGCGCGGGACTAGTCAACGATGAGCAGTTCTTC. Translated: CSAGLVNDEQFF.

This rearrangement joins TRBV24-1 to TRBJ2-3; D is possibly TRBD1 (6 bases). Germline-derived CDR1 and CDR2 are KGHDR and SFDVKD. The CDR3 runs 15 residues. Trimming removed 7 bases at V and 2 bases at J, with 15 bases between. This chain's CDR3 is CATSPQGRSTDTQYF. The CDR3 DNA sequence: TGTGCCACCAGCCCACAGGGCCGCTCCACAGATACGCAGTATTTT.

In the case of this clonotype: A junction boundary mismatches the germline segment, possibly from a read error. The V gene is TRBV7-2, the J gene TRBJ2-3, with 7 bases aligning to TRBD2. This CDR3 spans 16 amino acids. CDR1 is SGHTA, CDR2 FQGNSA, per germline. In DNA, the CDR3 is TGTGCCAGCGGCTTAGGAGGCGGGGGAGAGGCAGATACGCAGTATTTT. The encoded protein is CASGLGGGGEADTQYF.

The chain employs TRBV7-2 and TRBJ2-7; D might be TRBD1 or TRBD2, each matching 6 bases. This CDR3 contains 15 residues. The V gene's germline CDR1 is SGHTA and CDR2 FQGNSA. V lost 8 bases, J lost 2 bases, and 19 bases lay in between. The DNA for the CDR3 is TGTGCCAGCGGACCGAACGGGGGCGCGACCTACGAGCAGTACTTC. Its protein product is CASGPNGGATYEQYF.

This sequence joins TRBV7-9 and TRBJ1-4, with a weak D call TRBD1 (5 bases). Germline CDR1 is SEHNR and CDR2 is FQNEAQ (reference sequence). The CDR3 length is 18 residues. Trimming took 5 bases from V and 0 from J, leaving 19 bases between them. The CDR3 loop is CASSHASGRVATNEKLFF. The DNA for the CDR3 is TGTGCCAGCAGCCACGCCTCAGGGCGGGTTGCAACTAATGAAAAACTGTTTTTT.

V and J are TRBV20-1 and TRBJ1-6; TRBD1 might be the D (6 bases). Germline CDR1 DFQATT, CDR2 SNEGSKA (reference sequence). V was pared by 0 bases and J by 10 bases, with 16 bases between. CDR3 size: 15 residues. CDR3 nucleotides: TGCAGTGCTAGAGATTACAGGGTACAGTACTCACCCCTCCACTTT. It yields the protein CSARDYRVQYSPLHF.

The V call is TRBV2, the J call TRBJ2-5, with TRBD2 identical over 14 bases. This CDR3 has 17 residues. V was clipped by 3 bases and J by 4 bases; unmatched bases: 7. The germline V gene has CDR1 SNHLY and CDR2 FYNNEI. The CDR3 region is CASSDGLAGGSGETQYF. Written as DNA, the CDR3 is TGTGCCAGCAGTGACGGACTAGCGGGGGGCTCCGGAGAGACCCAGTACTTC.

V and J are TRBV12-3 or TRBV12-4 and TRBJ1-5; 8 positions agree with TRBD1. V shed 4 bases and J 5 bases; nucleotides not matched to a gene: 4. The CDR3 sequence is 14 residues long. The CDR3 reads CASSYTGGYQPQHF. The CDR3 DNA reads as TGTGCCAGCAGTTACACAGGGGGTTATCAGCCCCAGCATTTT.

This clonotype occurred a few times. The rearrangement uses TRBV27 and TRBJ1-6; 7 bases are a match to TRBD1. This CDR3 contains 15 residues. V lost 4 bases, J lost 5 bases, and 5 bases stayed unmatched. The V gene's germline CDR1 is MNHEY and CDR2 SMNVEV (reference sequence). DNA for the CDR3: TGTGCCAGCAGTTCTGCAGGGGGAGATAATTCACCCCTCCACTTT. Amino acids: CASSSAGGDNSPLHF.

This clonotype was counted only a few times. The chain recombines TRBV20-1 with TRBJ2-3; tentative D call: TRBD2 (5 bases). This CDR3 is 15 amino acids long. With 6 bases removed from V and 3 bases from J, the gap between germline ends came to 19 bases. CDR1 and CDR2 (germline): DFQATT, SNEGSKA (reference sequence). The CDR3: CSATDPGKSTDTQYF. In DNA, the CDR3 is TGCAGTGCCACAGATCCCGGGAAGAGTACAGATACGCAGTATTTT.

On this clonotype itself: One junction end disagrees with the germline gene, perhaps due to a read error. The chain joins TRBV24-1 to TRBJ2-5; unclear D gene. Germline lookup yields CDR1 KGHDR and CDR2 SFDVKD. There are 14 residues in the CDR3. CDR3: CAISDPDVLETQYF. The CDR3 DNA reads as TGTGCCATCAGTGACCCAGACGTTCTAGAGACCCAGTACTTC.

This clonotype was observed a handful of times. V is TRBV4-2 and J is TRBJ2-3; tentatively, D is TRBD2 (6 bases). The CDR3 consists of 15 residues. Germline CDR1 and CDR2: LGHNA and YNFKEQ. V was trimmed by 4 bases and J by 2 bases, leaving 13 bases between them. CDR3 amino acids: CASSPLSGSTDTQYF. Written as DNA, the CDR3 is TGTGCCAGCAGCCCCCTTAGCGGTTCCACAGATACGCAGTATTTT.

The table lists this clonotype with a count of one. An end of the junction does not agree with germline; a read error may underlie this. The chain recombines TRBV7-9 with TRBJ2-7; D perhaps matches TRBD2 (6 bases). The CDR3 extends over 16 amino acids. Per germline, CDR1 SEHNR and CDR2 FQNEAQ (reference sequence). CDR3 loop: CASSSLGGLPSYEQCF. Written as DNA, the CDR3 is TGTGCCAGCAGCTCCCTGGGCGGACTACCCTCCTACGAGCAGTGCTTC. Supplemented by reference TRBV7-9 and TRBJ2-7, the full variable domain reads DTGVSQNPRHKITKRGQNVTFRCDPISEHNRLYWYRQTLGQGPEFLTYFQNEAQLEKSRLLSDRFSAERPKGSFSTLEIQRTEQGDSAMYLCASSSLGGLPSYEQCFGPGTRLTVT.

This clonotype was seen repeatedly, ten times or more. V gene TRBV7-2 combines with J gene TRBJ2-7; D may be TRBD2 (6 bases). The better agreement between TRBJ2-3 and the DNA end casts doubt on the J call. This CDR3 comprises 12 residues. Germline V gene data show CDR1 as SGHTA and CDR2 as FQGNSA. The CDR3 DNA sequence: TGTGCCAGCAGCTTAGTGTCGGGGGAGCAGTATTTT. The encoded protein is CASSLVSGEQYF.

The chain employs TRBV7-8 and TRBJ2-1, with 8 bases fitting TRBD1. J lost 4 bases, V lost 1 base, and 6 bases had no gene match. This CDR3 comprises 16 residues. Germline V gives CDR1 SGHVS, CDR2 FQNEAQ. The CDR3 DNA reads TGTGCCAGCAGCTTAGTCACAGGGGGTGGATACAATGAGCAGTTCTTC. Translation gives CASSLVTGGGYNEQFF.

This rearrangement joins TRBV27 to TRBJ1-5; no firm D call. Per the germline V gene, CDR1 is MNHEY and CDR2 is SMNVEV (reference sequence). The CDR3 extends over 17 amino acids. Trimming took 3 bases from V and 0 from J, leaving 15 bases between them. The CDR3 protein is CASSFRFQEYSNQPQHF. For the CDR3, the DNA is TGTGCCAGCAGTTTCCGTTTTCAGGAGTATAGCAATCAGCCCCAGCATTTT.

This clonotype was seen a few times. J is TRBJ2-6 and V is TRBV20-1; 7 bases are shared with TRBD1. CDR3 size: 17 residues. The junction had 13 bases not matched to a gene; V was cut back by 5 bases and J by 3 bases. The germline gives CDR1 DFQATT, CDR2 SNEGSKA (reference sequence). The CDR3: CSAWGRQGALGANVLTF. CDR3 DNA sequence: TGCAGTGCTTGGGGTCGACAGGGCGCCCTTGGGGCCAACGTCCTGACTTTC.

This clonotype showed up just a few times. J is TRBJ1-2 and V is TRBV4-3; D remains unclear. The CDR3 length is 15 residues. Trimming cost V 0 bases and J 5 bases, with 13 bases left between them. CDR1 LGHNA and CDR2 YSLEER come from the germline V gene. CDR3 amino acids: CASSQERRRRYGYTF. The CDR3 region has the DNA TGCGCCAGCAGCCAAGAGCGGCGGAGACGGTATGGCTACACCTTC.

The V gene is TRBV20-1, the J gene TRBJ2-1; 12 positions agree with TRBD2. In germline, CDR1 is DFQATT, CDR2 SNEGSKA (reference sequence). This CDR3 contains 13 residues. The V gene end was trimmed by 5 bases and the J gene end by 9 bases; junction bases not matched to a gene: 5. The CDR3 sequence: CSALAGGPGEQFF. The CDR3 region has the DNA TGCAGTGCTCTAGCGGGGGGGCCGGGTGAGCAGTTCTTC.